This T cell receptor beta chain came from a study of T cell responses to AZD1222 COVID-19 vaccine. Study context: Pooled in the analysis were second doses at about 4 or about 12 weeks. Study-level points and caveats: Possibly, clonal diversity was underestimated; donors were largely white British and included more females. Spike-specific TCR breadth and depth grew following two AZD1222 doses.

Some clones are missing from TCRdb's copy, which holds only in-frame ones; the method was immunoSEQ multiplex PCR. The repertoire holds tens of thousands of clones, with 70% to 90% as singletons. CDR1 and CDR2 (germline): MNHNY, SVGAGI (reference sequence). V was cut by 6 bases and J by 2 bases, with 13 bases left in between. CDR3 length: 14 amino acids. On this clone: The antigen is unknown.

The sample in question was peripheral blood, obtained on day 0 of AZD1222 vaccination. The chain joins TRBV6-6 to TRBJ1-2; perhaps TRBD1 as D (5 bases). The receptor's source is an adult in good health. The DNA for the CDR3 is TGTGCCAGCAGGCCGGGGGAGGGAAACTATGGCTACACCTTC. Its translation is CASRPGEGNYGYTF.